The present T cell receptor beta chain was sequenced within a study of blood T cell repertoires in COVID-19. Across the study: Sample material is recorded as cDNA or gDNA derived from T cells, B-cell-depleted T cells, or PBMCs.

The V gene lost 0 bases and the J gene lost 8 bases, with 11 bases spanning the gap. Germline CDR1 is SGDLS and CDR2 is YYNGEE. The CDR3 is 14 residues long. As to this clone: The sample has other DNA sequences that encode this CDR3 too.

Original data processing: How many nucleated cells were present was estimated from reference gene primer amplification. TCRdb keeps only in-frame clones here, not all; method: immunoSEQ multiplex PCR. For V, J and clone size, that table is used; D and trimming come from the DNA. Of roughly 190,000 clones listed, roughly 82% are singletons. J is TRBJ2-2 and V is TRBV9; TRBD2 is a possible D gene (5 bases). This receptor was taken from a woman in her fifties or sixties with COVID-19, enrolled during active disease. The sequencing sample was made of peripheral blood. The CDR3 nucleotides read TGTGCCAGCAGCGTAGGGCGGGCAGCGGGGGAGCTGTTTTTT. Translation: CASSVGRAAGELFF.